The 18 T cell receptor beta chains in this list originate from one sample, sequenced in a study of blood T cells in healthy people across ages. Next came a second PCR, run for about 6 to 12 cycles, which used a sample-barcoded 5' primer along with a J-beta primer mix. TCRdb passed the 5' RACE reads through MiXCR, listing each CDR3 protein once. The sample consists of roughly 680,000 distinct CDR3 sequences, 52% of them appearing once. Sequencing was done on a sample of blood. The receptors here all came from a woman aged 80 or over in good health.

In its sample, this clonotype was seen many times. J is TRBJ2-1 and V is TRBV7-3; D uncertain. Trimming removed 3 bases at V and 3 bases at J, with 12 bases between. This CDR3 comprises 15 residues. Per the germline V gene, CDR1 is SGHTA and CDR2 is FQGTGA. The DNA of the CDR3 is TGTGCCAGCAGCTTTCCCATCCAATACTACAATGAGCAGTTCTTC. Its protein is CASSFPIQYYNEQFF. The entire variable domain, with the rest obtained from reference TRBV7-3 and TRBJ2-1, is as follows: GAGVSQTPSNKVTEKGKYVELRCDPISGHTALYWYRQSLGQGPEFLIYFQGTGAADDSGLPNDRFFAVRPEGSVSTLKIQRTERGDSAVYLCASSFPIQYYNEQFFGPGTRLTVL.

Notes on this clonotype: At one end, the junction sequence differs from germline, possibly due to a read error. CDR3 loop: CAGSSGRLAGARQYF. The CDR3 nucleotides read TGTGCCGGCAGTTCGGGTCGGCTAGCGGGAGCTAGGCAGTACTTC. This sequence joins TRBV6-6 and TRBJ2-7, with 10 bases that match TRBD2. Germline CDR1 and CDR2: MNHNY and SVGAGI (reference sequence). This CDR3 comprises 15 residues.

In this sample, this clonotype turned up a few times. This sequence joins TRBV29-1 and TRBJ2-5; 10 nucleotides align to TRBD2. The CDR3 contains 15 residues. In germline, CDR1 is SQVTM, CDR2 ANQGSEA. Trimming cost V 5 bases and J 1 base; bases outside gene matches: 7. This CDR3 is CSVFPTSGAQETQYF. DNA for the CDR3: TGCAGCGTTTTTCCTACTAGCGGGGCCCAAGAGACCCAGTACTTC.

The CDR3 loop is CASSPVGVGGTLVTNYGYTF. CDR3 DNA sequence: TGTGCCAGCTCACCAGTGGGGGTAGGAGGAACGCTCGTTACTAACTATGGCTACACCTTC. This chain links TRBV18 with TRBJ1-2; TRBD1 might be the D (5 bases). The CDR3 totals 20 residues. Germline V gene data show CDR1 as KGHSH and CDR2 as LQKENI. Trimming removed 2 bases at V and 0 bases at J, with 25 bases between. Full variable domain (missing parts from reference TRBV18 and TRBJ1-2): NAGVMQNPRHLVRRRGQEARLRCSPMKGHSHVYWYRQLPEEGLKFMVYLQKENIIDESGMPKERFSAEFPKEGPSILRIQQVVRGDSAAYFCASSPVGVGGTLVTNYGYTFGSGTRLTVV.

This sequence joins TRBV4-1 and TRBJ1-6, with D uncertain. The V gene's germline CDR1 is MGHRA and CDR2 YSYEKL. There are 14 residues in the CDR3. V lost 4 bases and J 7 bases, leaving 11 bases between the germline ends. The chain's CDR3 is CASSRHPNNSPLHF. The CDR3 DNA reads TGCGCCAGCAGCCGACACCCTAACAATTCACCCCTCCACTTT.

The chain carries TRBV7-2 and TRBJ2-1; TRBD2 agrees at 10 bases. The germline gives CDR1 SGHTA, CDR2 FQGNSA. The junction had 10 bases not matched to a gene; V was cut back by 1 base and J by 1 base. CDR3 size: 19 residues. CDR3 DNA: TGTGCCAGCAGCTTAGATGGGCGACTAGCGGGCAATTCCTACAATGAGCAGTTCTTC. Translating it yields CASSLDGRLAGNSYNEQFF.

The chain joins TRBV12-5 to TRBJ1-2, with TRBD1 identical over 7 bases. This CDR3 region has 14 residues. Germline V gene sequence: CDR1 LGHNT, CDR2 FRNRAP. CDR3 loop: CALVITGVPYGYTF. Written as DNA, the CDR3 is TGTGCCTTGGTAATTACAGGGGTCCCCTATGGCTACACCTTC.

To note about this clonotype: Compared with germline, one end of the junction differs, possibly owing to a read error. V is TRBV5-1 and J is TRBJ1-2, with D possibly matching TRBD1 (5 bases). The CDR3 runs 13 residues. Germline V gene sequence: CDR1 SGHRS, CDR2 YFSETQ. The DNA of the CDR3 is TGCGCCCGCAGCGTCGGGACCGGCTATGGCTACACCTTC. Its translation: CARSVGTGYGYTF.

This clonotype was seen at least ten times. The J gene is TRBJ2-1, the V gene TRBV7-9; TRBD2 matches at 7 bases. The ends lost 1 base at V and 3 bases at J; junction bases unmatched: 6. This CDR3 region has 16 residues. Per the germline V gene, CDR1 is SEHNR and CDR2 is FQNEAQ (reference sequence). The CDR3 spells CASSLGLGRDYNEQFF. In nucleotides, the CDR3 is TGTGCCAGCAGCTTAGGTCTGGGGAGGGACTACAATGAGCAGTTCTTC.

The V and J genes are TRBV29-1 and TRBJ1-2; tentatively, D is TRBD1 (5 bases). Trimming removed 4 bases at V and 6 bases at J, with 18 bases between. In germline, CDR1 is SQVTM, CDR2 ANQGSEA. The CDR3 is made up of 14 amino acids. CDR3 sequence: CSVADDSLTDGYTF. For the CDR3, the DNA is TGCAGCGTTGCCGACGACAGTCTTACTGATGGCTACACCTTC.

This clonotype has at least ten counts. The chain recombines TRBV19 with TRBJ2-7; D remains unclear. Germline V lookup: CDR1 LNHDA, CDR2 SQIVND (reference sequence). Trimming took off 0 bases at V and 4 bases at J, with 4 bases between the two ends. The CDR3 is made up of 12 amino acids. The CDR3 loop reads CASSIEGYEQYF. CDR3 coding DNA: TGTGCCAGTAGTATAGAGGGTTACGAGCAGTACTTC. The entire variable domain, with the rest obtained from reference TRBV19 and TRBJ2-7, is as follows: DGGITQSPKYLFRKEGQNVTLSCEQNLNHDAMYWYRQDPGQGLRLIYYSQIVNDFQKGDIAEGYSVSREKKESFPLTVTSAQKNPTAFYLCASSIEGYEQYFGPGTRLTVT.

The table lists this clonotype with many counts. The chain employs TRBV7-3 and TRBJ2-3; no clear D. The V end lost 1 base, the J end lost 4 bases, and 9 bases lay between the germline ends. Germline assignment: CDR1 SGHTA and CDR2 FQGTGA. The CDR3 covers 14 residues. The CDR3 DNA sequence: TGTGCCAGCAGCTTAATCGGCGAGGCAGATACGCAGTATTTT. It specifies CASSLIGEADTQYF.

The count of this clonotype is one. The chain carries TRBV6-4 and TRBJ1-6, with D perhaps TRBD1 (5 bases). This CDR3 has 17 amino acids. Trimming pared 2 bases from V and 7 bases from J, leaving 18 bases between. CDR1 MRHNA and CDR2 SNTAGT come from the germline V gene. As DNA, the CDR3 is TGTGCCAGCAGTGACCCGAGGCCCAGGGATAAAAATTCACCCCTCCACTTT. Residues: CASSDPRPRDKNSPLHF.

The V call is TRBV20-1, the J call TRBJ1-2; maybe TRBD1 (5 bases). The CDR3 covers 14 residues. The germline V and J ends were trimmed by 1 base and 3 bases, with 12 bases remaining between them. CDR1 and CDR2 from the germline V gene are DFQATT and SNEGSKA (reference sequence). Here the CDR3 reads CSARAAGLHYGYTF. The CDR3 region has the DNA TGCAGTGCTAGAGCGGCAGGGCTACACTATGGCTACACCTTC.

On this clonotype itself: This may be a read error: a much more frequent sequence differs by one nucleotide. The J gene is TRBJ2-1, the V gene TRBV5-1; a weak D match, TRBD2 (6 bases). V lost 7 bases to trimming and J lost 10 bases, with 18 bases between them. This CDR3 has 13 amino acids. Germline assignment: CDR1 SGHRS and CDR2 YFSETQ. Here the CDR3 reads CASGLEGRWEQFF. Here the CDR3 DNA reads TGCGCCAGCGGCCTGGAGGGCCGATGGGAGCAGTTCTTC.

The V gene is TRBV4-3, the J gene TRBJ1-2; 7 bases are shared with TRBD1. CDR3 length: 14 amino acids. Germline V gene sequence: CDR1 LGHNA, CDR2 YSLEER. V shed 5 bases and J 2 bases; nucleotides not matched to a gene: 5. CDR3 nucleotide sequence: TGCGCCAGCAGCAGACAGGGCCAAAACTATGGCTACACCTTC. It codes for CASSRQGQNYGYTF.

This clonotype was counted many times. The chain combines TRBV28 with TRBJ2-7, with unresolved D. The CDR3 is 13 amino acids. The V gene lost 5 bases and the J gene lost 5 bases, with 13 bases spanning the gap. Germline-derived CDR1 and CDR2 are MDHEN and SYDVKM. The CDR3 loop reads CASSTDPLHEQYF. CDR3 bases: TGTGCCAGCAGTACCGACCCGCTCCACGAGCAGTACTTC.

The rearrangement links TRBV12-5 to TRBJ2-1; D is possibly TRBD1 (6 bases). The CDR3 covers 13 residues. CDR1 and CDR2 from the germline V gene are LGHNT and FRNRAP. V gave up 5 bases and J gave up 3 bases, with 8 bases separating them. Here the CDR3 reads CASGVGGYNEQFF. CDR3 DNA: TGTGCTAGTGGTGTAGGGGGCTACAATGAGCAGTTCTTC.